The rows below give T cell receptor beta chains drawn from one sample of a study of cytomegalovirus exposure and HLA in healthy donors. Repertoires were generated with immunoSEQ multiplex PCR, while TCRdb's copy carries only in-frame clones and drops some. This table holds 110,000 or so clones, over 65% found once. Sequenced input: PBMCs. The receptors were sampled from a woman aged 40 to 50 in good health and CMV-seropositive. CDR3s include the opening cysteine and the closing phenylalanine or tryptophan. D genes are given only for firm matches. The size of a clone is reported for some rows only, either as once, few or many, or as a class for expanded clones.

D	V	size	J	CDR3	DNA
NA	TRBV4-3	few	TRBJ2-3	CASSQDRSPRQYF	TGCGCCAGCAGCCAAGATAGGAGCCCCCGGCAGTATTTT
NA	TRBV15	NA	TRBJ1-1	CATKMGGNTEAFF	TGTGCCACAAAAATGGGGGGGAACACTGAAGCTTTCTTT
TRBD1	TRBV5-1	NA	TRBJ1-2	CASSSYQGAGGYTF	TGCGCCAGCAGCTCCTACCAGGGGGCTGGTGGCTACACCTTC
TRBD2	TRBV15	NA	TRBJ2-1	CATSRVGGSTFYEQFF	TGTGCCACCAGCAGGGTCGGCGGGAGTACTTTTTATGAGCAGTTCTTC
NA	TRBV5-1	few	TRBJ1-1	CASSPPKSGEGAFF	TGCGCCAGCAGCCCCCCAAAGTCGGGGGAGGGAGCTTTCTTT
NA	TRBV7-9	NA	TRBJ1-2	CASSRAGDSRYGYTF	TGTGCCAGCAGCCGAGCGGGGGATTCTCGCTATGGCTACACCTTC
NA	TRBV6-6	few	TRBJ1-1	CASSYATVTEAFF	TGTGCCAGCAGTTACGCGACAGTCACTGAAGCTTTCTTT
NA	TRBV7-9	NA	TRBJ1-2	CASSFNREGYTF	TGTGCCAGCAGCTTTAACAGGGAGGGCTACACCTTC
NA	TRBV5-1	NA	TRBJ2-2	CASRLTAVNTGELFF	TGCGCCAGCAGATTAACAGCGGTGAACACCGGGGAGCTGTTTTTT
NA	TRBV7-2	NA	TRBJ1-1	CASSPRVRGASTEAFF	TGTGCCAGCAGCCCACGGGTTCGGGGGGCCTCCACTGAAGCTTTCTTT
TRBD2	TRBV27	NA	TRBJ2-1	CASSLLTGGNEQFF	TGTGCCAGCAGTTTATTGACGGGGGGGAATGAGCAGTTCTTC
TRBD2	TRBV6-1	NA	TRBJ2-7	CASRTGTSGTYEQYF	TGTGCCAGCAGGACTGGGACTAGCGGGACCTACGAGCAGTACTTC
TRBD1	TRBV13	NA	TRBJ2-7	CASSLLGQSTYEQYF	TGTGCCAGCAGCCTCCTGGGACAGTCTACCTACGAGCAGTACTTC
TRBD1	TRBV11-1	NA	TRBJ2-7	CASSLQTGGEQYF	TGTGCCAGCAGCTTACAAACAGGGGGCGAGCAGTACTTC
TRBD1	TRBV7-2	NA	TRBJ1-5	CASSSDRGREQPQHF	TGTGCCAGCAGCTCGGACAGGGGACGAGAACAGCCCCAGCATTTT
TRBD1	TRBV19	NA	TRBJ1-3	CASNDRAGNTIYF	TGTGCCAGCAACGACAGGGCTGGAAACACCATATATTTT
TRBD1	TRBV27	NA	TRBJ1-2	CASSPQTGGSLYGYTF	TGTGCCAGCAGCCCCCAAACAGGGGGCTCTCTCTATGGCTACACCTTC
TRBD1	TRBV15	NA	TRBJ1-1	CATRAGQGTLDTEAFF	TGTGCCACCAGGGCCGGACAGGGGACGTTGGACACTGAAGCTTTCTTT
TRBD2	TRBV11-3	NA	TRBJ2-2	CASSPVAGVAAGELFF	TGTGCCAGCAGCCCAGTAGCGGGGGTTGCTGCCGGGGAGCTGTTTTTT
TRBD1	TRBV27	NA	TRBJ1-1	CASMLPGQLNTEAFF	TGTGCCAGCATGTTACCGGGACAGCTGAACACTGAAGCTTTCTTT
TRBD2	TRBV2	medium-sized	TRBJ2-5	CASQAGGATRETQYF	TGTGCCAGCCAAGCGGGAGGGGCCACGCGAGAGACCCAGTACTTC
TRBD1	TRBV19	NA	TRBJ1-2	CASSFRGNTGAGGYTF	TGTGCCAGTAGTTTCAGAGGTAATACAGGGGCCGGTGGCTACACCTTC
NA	TRBV9	few	TRBJ2-4	CASSVGAGEGENIQYF	TGTGCCAGCAGCGTAGGTGCAGGGGAAGGGGAAAACATTCAGTACTTC
TRBD2	TRBV7-8	NA	TRBJ2-2	CASSLKFTSGSQNTGELFF	TGTGCCAGCAGTCTAAAGTTTACTAGCGGGAGCCAGAACACCGGGGAGCTGTTTTTT
NA	TRBV6-6	NA	TRBJ2-3	CASSYSGGILTDTQYF	TGTGCCAGCAGTTACTCTGGCGGGATCCTAACAGATACGCAGTATTTT
TRBD1	TRBV5-4	NA	TRBJ1-2	CASSFPGQGLYGYTF	TGTGCCAGCAGCTTCCCAGGACAGGGTTTATACGGCTACACCTTC
TRBD1	TRBV30	few	TRBJ1-2	CAWSAGTGYYGYTF	TGTGCCTGGAGTGCCGGGACAGGGTACTATGGCTACACCTTC
TRBD1	TRBV7-9	NA	TRBJ1-2	CASSLTGAHGYTF	TGTGCCAGCAGCTTGACAGGGGCCCATGGCTACACCTTC
NA	TRBV7-8	NA	TRBJ2-2	CASSLVSGTGELFF	TGTGCCAGCAGCTTAGTAAGCGGCACCGGGGAGCTGTTTTTT
NA	TRBV19	NA	TRBJ2-1	CASIWLARYNEQFF	TGTGCCAGTATCTGGCTAGCGAGATACAATGAGCAGTTCTTC
NA	TRBV23-1	NA	TRBJ1-5	CASSNEGECQPQHF	TGCGCCAGCAGTAACGAAGGAGAATGTCAGCCCCAGCATTTT
NA	TRBV6-5	few	TRBJ1-2	CASSSPLSQSYTF	TGTGCCAGCAGCTCCCCCCTTTCACAGAGCTACACCTTC
NA	TRBV25-1	NA	TRBJ1-1	CASSEGQNTEAFF	TGTGCCAGCAGTGAGGGACAGAACACTGAAGCTTTCTTT